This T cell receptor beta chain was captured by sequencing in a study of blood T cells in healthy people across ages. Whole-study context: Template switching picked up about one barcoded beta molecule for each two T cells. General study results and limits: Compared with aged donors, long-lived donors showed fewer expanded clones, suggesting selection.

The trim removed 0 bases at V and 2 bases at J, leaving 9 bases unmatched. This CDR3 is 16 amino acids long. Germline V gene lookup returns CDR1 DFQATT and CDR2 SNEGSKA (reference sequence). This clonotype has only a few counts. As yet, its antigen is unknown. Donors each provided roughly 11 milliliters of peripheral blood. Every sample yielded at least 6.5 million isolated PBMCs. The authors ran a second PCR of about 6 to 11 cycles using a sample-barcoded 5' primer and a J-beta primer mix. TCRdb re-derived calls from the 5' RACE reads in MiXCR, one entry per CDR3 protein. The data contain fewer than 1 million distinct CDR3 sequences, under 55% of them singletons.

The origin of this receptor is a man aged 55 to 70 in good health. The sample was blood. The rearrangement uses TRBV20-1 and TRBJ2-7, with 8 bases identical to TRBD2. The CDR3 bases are TGCAGTGCTAGAGATAGGCCAAGCGGGGGTCCCTACGAGCAGTACTTC. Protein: CSARDRPSGGPYEQYF.